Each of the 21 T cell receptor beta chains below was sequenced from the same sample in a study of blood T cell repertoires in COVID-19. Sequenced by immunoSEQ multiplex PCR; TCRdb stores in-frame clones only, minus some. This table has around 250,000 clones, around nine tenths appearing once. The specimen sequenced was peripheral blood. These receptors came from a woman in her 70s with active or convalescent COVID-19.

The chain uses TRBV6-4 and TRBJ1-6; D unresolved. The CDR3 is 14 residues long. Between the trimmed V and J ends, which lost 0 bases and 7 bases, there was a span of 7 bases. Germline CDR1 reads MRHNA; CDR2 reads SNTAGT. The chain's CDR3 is CASSDSGSNSPLHF. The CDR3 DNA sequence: TGTGCCAGCAGTGACTCGGGCAGCAATTCACCCCTCCACTTT.

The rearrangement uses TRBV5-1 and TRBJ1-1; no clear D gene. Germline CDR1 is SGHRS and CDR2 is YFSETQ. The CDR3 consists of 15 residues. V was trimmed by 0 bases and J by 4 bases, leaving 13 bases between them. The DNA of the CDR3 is TGCGCCAGCAGCTTGGACCCTAAGTCAGGCACTGAAGCTTTCTTT. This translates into CASSLDPKSGTEAFF.

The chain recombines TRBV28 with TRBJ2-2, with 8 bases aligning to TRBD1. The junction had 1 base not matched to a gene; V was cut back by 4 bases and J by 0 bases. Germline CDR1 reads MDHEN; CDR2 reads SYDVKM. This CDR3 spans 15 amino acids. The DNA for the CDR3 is TGTGCCAGCAGTTGGACAGGGCCGAACACCGGGGAGCTGTTTTTT. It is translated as CASSWTGPNTGELFF.

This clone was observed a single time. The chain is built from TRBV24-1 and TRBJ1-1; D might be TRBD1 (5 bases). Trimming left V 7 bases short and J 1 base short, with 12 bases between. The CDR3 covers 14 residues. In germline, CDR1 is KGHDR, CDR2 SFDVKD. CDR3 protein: CATRGEGRNTEAFF. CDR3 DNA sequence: TGTGCCACCAGGGGGGAGGGACGGAACACTGAAGCTTTCTTT.

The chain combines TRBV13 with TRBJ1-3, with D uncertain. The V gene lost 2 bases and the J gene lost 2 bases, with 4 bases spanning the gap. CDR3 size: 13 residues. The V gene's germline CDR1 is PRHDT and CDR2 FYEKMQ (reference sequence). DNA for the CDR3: TGTGCCAGCAGCTTACGGGCTGGAAACACCATATATTTT. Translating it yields CASSLRAGNTIYF.

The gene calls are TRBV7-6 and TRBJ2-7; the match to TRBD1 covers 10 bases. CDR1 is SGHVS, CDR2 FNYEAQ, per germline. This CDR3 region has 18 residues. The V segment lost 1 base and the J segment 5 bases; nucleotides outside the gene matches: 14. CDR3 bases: TGTGCCAGCAGCTTAGACGTTTCCCCCGACAGGGGGCTAAACGAGCAGTACTTC. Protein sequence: CASSLDVSPDRGLNEQYF.

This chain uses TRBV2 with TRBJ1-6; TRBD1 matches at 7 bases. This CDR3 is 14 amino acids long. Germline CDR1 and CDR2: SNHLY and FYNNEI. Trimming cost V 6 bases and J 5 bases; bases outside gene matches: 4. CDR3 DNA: TGTGCCAGCAGACCGGGACAGAATAATTCACCCCTCCACTTT. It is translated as CASRPGQNNSPLHF.

The CDR3 here is CASSLTPGIQYF. The CDR3 nucleotides read TGTGCCAGCAGCCTTACGCCGGGGATTCAGTACTTC. The chain joins TRBV6-5 to TRBJ2-7; tentatively, D is TRBD2 (5 bases). Trimming removed 6 bases at V and 10 bases at J, with 16 bases between. Germline V gene sequence: CDR1 MNHEY, CDR2 SVGAGI. The CDR3 covers 12 residues.

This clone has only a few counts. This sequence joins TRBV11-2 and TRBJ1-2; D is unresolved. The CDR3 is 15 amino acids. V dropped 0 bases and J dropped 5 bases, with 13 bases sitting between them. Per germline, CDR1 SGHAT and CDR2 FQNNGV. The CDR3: CASSLEGGVGYGYTF. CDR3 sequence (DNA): TGTGCCAGCAGCTTAGAGGGCGGGGTGGGTTATGGCTACACCTTC.

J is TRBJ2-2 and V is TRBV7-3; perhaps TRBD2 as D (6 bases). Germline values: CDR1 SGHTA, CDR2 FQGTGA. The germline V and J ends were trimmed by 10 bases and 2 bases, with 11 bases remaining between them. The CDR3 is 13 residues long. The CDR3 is CATRGRNTGELFF. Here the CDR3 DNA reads TGTGCCACCCGGGGGAGAAACACCGGGGAGCTGTTTTTT.

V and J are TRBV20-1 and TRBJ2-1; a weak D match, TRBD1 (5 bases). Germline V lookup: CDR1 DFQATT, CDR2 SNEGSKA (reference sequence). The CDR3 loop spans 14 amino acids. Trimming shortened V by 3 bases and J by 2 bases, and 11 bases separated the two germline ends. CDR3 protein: CSASNPGTYNEQFF. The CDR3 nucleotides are TGCAGTGCTAGTAACCCAGGGACCTACAATGAGCAGTTCTTC.

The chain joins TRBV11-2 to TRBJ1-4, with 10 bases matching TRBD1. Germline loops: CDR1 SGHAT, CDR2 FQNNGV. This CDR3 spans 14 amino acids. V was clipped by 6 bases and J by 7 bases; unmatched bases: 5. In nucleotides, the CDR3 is TGTGCCAGCAGGGGGGGACAGGGGAGTGAAAAACTGTTTTTT. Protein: CASRGGQGSEKLFF.

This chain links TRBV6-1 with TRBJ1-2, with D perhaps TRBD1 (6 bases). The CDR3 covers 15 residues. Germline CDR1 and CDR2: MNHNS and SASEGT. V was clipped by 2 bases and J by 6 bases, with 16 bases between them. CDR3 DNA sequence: TGTGCCAGCAGTGAACGGTCCAGGGGAATTGATGGCTACACCTTC. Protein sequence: CASSERSRGIDGYTF.

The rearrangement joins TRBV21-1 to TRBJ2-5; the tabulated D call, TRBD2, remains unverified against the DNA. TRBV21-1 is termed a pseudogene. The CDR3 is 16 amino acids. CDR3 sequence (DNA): TGTGCCAGCAGCAAAGAACCAGCCTCGACTGAAGAGACCCAGTACTTC. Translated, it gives CASSKEPASTEETQYF.

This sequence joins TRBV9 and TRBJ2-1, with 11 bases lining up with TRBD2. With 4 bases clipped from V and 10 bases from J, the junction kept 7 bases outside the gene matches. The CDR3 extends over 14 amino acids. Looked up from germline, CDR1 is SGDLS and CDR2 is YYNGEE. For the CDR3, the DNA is TGTGCCAGCAGCTCCGGGACTAGCGGCGACGAGCAGTTCTTC. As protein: CASSSGTSGDEQFF.

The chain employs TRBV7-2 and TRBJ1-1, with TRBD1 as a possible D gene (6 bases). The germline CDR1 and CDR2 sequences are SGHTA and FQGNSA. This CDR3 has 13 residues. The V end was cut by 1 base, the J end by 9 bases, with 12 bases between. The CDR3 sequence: CASSLDVGGQAFF. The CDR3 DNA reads TGTGCCAGCAGCTTAGACGTGGGGGGGCAAGCTTTCTTT.

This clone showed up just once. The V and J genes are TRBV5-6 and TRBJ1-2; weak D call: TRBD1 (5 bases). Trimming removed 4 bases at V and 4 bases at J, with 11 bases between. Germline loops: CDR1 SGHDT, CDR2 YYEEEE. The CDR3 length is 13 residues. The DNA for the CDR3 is TGTGCCAGCAGCCGGGACTGGCTCTATGGCTACACCTTC. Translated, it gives CASSRDWLYGYTF.

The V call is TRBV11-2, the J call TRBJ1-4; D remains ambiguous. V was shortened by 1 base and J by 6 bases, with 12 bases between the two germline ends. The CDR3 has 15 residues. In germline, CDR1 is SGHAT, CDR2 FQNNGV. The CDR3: CASSLGPGFDEKLFF. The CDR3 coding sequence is TGTGCCAGCAGCTTAGGTCCAGGCTTCGATGAAAAACTGTTTTTT.

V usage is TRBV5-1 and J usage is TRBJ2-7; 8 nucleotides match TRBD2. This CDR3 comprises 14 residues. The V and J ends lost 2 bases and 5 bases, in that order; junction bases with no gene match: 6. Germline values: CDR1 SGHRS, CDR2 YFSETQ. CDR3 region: CASSFSGGVDEQYF. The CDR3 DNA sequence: TGCGCCAGCAGCTTCTCCGGGGGGGTAGACGAGCAGTACTTC.

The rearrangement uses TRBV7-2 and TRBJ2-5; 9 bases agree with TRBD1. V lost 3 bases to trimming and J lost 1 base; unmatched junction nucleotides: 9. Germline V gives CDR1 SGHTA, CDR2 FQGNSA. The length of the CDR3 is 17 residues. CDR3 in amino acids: CASSFVGQGGGQETQYF. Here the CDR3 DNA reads TGTGCCAGCAGCTTTGTGGGACAGGGAGGGGGCCAAGAGACCCAGTACTTC.

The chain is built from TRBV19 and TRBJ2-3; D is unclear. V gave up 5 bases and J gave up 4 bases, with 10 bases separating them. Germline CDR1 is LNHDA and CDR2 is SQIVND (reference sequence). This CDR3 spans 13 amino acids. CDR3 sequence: CASSLLGSDTQYF. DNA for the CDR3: TGTGCCAGTAGTCTGCTCGGTTCAGATACGCAGTATTTT.